The next 26 T cell receptor beta chains were all read from a single sample in a study of blood T cell repertoires in COVID-19. Here immunoSEQ multiplex PCR was the method, and the copy in TCRdb shows in-frame clones only, minus some. The sample has approximately 320,000 clones; approximately 89% are singletons. The sample comprised peripheral blood. Source of these receptors: a woman aged 25 to 45 with COVID-19, enrolled during active disease.

This rearrangement joins TRBV9 to TRBJ1-2, with TRBD1 as a possible D gene (6 bases). Germline V gives CDR1 SGDLS, CDR2 YYNGEE. CDR3 length equals 12 residues. V lost 4 bases, J lost 8 bases, and 12 bases lay in between. The CDR3, as DNA: TGTGCCAGCAGCACGACAGGTTACGGCTACACCTTC. Protein sequence: CASSTTGYGYTF.

V and J are TRBV9 and TRBJ1-6; no reliable D call. Trimming stripped 3 bases from V and 0 bases from J, with 10 bases between. CDR1 is SGDLS, CDR2 YYNGEE, per germline. The CDR3 length is 16 residues. The CDR3 region has the DNA TGTGCCAGCAGCGGGACCGGGAGCTCCTATAATTCACCCCTCCACTTT. It yields the protein CASSGTGSSYNSPLHF.

This sequence joins TRBV5-8 and TRBJ2-1; TRBD2 matches 10 bases. CDR3 length: 14 amino acids. Germline V gives CDR1 SGHTS, CDR2 YDEGEE. Trimming at V came to 4 bases and at J to 10 bases, leaving 8 bases not matched to a gene. The CDR3 DNA is TGTGCCAGCAGCCGGACTAGCGGTTCTTGGGAGCAGTTCTTC. Protein: CASSRTSGSWEQFF.

This chain joins TRBV19 and TRBJ1-4; D possibly corresponds to TRBD1 (5 bases). Germline values: CDR1 LNHDA, CDR2 SQIVND (reference sequence). The CDR3 totals 13 residues. V lost 6 bases to trimming and J lost 2 bases, with 7 bases between them. CDR3 sequence (DNA): TGTGCCAGTAGGGGGCGGACTAATGAAAAACTGTTTTTT. Encoded protein: CASRGRTNEKLFF.

The genes are TRBV4-1 and TRBJ1-6; 7 bases are shared with TRBD1. The CDR3 is 16 amino acids. The trim removed 2 bases at V and 7 bases at J, leaving 8 bases unmatched. Looked up from germline, CDR1 is MGHRA and CDR2 is YSYEKL. The CDR3 sequence: CASSQNLDRSNSPLHF. CDR3 DNA: TGCGCCAGCAGCCAAAACTTGGACAGGTCCAATTCACCCCTCCACTTT.

The chain couples TRBV5-1 to TRBJ2-5; 9 bases align to TRBD2. Looked up from germline, CDR1 is SGHRS and CDR2 is YFSETQ. The CDR3 has 16 amino acids. The ends lost 2 bases at V and 5 bases at J; junction bases unmatched: 10. The CDR3 is CASSLTPGLAFETQYF. The CDR3 bases are TGCGCCAGCAGCTTAACTCCGGGACTAGCATTTGAGACCCAGTACTTC. The full variable domain, rest sourced from reference TRBV5-1 and TRBJ2-5, is KAGVTQTPRYLIKTRGQQVTLSCSPISGHRSVSWYQQTPGQGLQFLFEYFSETQRNKGNFPGRFSGRQFSNSRSEMNVSTLELGDSALYLCASSLTPGLAFETQYFGPGTRLLVL.

The chain combines TRBV21-1 with TRBJ2-7; the table's D call TRBD1 went unverified against the DNA. TRBV21-1 is shown as a pseudogene. The CDR3 has 14 residues. CDR3 protein: CASSSQAASYEQYF. The CDR3, as DNA: TGTGCCAGCAGCAGTCAGGCCGCCTCCTACGAGCAGTACTTC.

The chain joins TRBV30 to TRBJ1-4, with D unresolved. Between the trimmed V and J ends, which lost 0 bases and 1 base, there was a span of 15 bases. This CDR3 has 17 amino acids. The germline V gene encodes CDR1 GTSNPN and CDR2 SVGIG (reference sequence). CDR3 DNA: TGTGCCTGGAGTGTACAGATCTTCCCCTTAACTAATGAAAAACTGTTTTTT. Translated: CAWSVQIFPLTNEKLFF.

This chain connects TRBV5-6 to TRBJ2-4; D gene uncertain. Germline V gives CDR1 SGHDT, CDR2 YYEEEE. This CDR3 region has 14 residues. V was shortened by 2 bases and J by 4 bases, with 10 bases between the two germline ends. CDR3 nucleotides: TGTGCCAGCAGCTTAGGCGGCAGAAAAAACATTCAGTACTTC. It codes for CASSLGGRKNIQYF.

V usage is TRBV19 and J usage is TRBJ2-1, with TRBD1 as a possible D gene (7 bases). The CDR3 contains 14 residues. V was pared by 1 base and J by 10 bases, with 14 bases between. CDR1 is LNHDA, CDR2 SQIVND, per germline (reference sequence). The CDR3 loop reads CASSIVGGGEEQFF. The CDR3 bases are TGTGCCAGTAGTATAGTTGGAGGGGGCGAAGAGCAGTTCTTC.

The chain carries TRBV5-1 and TRBJ1-1, with 7 bases fitting TRBD1. This CDR3 has 13 residues. The ends lost 4 bases at V and 4 bases at J; junction bases unmatched: 4. Germline values: CDR1 SGHRS, CDR2 YFSETQ. CDR3 nucleotide sequence: TGCGCCAGCAGCGGACAGGAGGCCACTGAAGCTTTCTTT. Amino acid sequence: CASSGQEATEAFF.

V is TRBV5-1 and J is TRBJ1-1; TRBD1 matches at 9 bases. The V gene end was trimmed by 0 bases and the J gene end by 10 bases; junction bases not matched to a gene: 4. Germline CDR1 is SGHRS and CDR2 is YFSETQ. The CDR3 covers 13 residues. CDR3 in amino acids: CASSLEQGAIAFF. DNA of the CDR3: TGCGCCAGCAGCTTGGAACAGGGGGCGATAGCTTTCTTT.

This clone was recorded at least ten times. This chain connects TRBV7-9 to TRBJ2-3, with 8 bases identical to TRBD1. V lost 3 bases, J lost 4 bases, and 6 bases stayed unmatched. The germline gives CDR1 SEHNR, CDR2 FQNEAQ (reference sequence). This CDR3 contains 15 residues. In DNA, the CDR3 is TGTGCCAGCAGCTTCGGACAGGGAATTGCAGATACGCAGTATTTT. This translates into CASSFGQGIADTQYF. Combining the CDR3 with reference TRBV7-9 and TRBJ2-3 gives the whole variable domain DTGVSQNPRHKITKRGQNVTFRCDPISEHNRLYWYRQTLGQGPEFLTYFQNEAQLEKSRLLSDRFSAERPKGSFSTLEIQRTEQGDSAMYLCASSFGQGIADTQYFGPGTRLTVL.

The V and J genes are TRBV5-6 and TRBJ2-5, with D perhaps matching TRBD1 (6 bases). The CDR3 length is 16 residues. Germline loops: CDR1 SGHDT, CDR2 YYEEEE. V was pared by 1 base and J by 5 bases, with 18 bases between. In DNA form, the CDR3 reads TGTGCCAGCAGCTTGTGGGCTGCAGGGGTGGAGGAGACCCAGTACTTC. Its protein product is CASSLWAAGVEETQYF.

This CDR3 is CASSPGQSTGYEQYF. Written as DNA, the CDR3 is TGTGCCAGCAGCCCTGGACAGTCCACCGGGTACGAGCAGTACTTC. The chain couples TRBV28 to TRBJ2-7, with D possibly TRBD1 on 6 matching bases. Germline values: CDR1 MDHEN, CDR2 SYDVKM. The CDR3 totals 15 residues. V lost 6 bases, J lost 4 bases, and 19 bases lay in between.

V and J are TRBV28 and TRBJ2-2; 7 bases match TRBD1. Germline V gene sequence: CDR1 MDHEN, CDR2 SYDVKM. The ends lost 6 bases at V and 7 bases at J; junction bases unmatched: 8. The CDR3 consists of 14 residues. The chain's CDR3 is CASSPMTGIGELFF. CDR3 DNA: TGTGCCAGCAGCCCAATGACAGGGATCGGGGAGCTGTTTTTT.

The chain employs TRBV13 and TRBJ2-3; D is uncertain. V was trimmed by 2 bases and J by 6 bases, leaving 9 bases between them. This CDR3 has 13 amino acids. CDR1 PRHDT and CDR2 FYEKMQ come from the germline V gene (reference sequence). This CDR3 reads CASSLTKADTQYF. Here the CDR3 DNA reads TGTGCCAGCAGCTTAACTAAAGCGGATACGCAGTATTTT. The variable domain in full, completed from reference TRBV13 and TRBJ2-3, reads AAGVIQSPRHLIKEKRETATLKCYPIPRHDTVYWYQQGPGQDPQFLISFYEKMQSDKGSIPDRFSAQQFSDYHSELNMSSLELGDSALYFCASSLTKADTQYFGPGTRLTVL.

CDR3 sequence reads: CASSQETGYPEAFF. The CDR3 nucleotides read TGCGCCAGCAGCCAAGAAACAGGGTATCCTGAAGCTTTCTTT. The chain has TRBV4-1 and TRBJ1-1, with D possibly TRBD1 on 6 matching bases. The ends were cut back, 0 bases at V and 6 bases at J, with 11 bases in the middle. Germline CDR1 is MGHRA and CDR2 is YSYEKL. The CDR3 runs 14 residues.

This clone has just one count. The chain is built from TRBV24-1 and TRBJ2-4; perhaps TRBD1 as D (5 bases). Germline V lookup: CDR1 KGHDR, CDR2 SFDVKD. The CDR3 has 14 amino acids. Deletions cut 6 bases from V and 6 bases from J, with 14 bases between. For the CDR3, the DNA is TGTGCCACCAGTACCATGACAGCGCCAAACATTCAGTACTTC. Protein: CATSTMTAPNIQYF.

This clone has a single count. This chain uses TRBV4-1 with TRBJ2-7, with TRBD1 as a possible D gene (6 bases). The CDR3 runs to 16 residues. V was shortened by 1 base and J by 6 bases, with 19 bases between the two germline ends. Looked up from germline, CDR1 is MGHRA and CDR2 is YSYEKL. DNA of the CDR3: TGCGCCAGCAGCCAAGGGTGGGGGCTTACTCCCTCCGAGCAGTACTTC. Residues: CASSQGWGLTPSEQYF.

The J gene is TRBJ2-5, the V gene TRBV5-1; 9 bases line up with TRBD2. V lost 4 bases to trimming and J lost 5 bases; unmatched junction nucleotides: 9. Germline values: CDR1 SGHRS, CDR2 YFSETQ. There are 15 residues in the CDR3. For the CDR3, the DNA is TGCGCCAGCAGCGGCTCGGGACTAGCTCGGGAGACCCAGTACTTC. Encoded protein: CASSGSGLARETQYF.

CDR3 nucleotide sequence: TGTGCCAGCAACGAGCTGTCGGGGGTTTTCTACAATGAGCAGTTCTTC. This codes for CASNELSGVFYNEQFF. The chain uses TRBV7-9 and TRBJ2-1; D might be TRBD2 (6 bases). The germline V gene has CDR1 SEHNR and CDR2 FQNEAQ (reference sequence). V dropped 7 bases and J dropped 3 bases, with 19 bases sitting between them. The CDR3 totals 16 residues.

This rearrangement joins TRBV12-5 to TRBJ1-3, with D tentatively TRBD1 (6 bases). The CDR3 sequence is 15 residues long. Trimming cost V 5 bases and J 0 bases, with 11 bases left between them. Germline-derived CDR1 and CDR2 are LGHNT and FRNRAP. The CDR3 loop is CASGRDNYSGNTIYF. The CDR3 bases are TGTGCTAGTGGTCGGGACAATTACTCTGGAAACACCATATATTTT.

The chain uses TRBV10-3 and TRBJ2-5; 12 positions match TRBD1. This CDR3 region has 19 residues. V was pared by 4 bases and J by 2 bases, with 14 bases of the junction left unmatched. In germline, CDR1 is ENHRY, CDR2 SYGVKD. CDR3 amino acids: CAISGGTGGEALHQETQYF. The CDR3 DNA sequence: TGTGCCATCAGTGGAGGGACAGGGGGCGAGGCTCTACATCAAGAGACCCAGTACTTC.

V is TRBV4-1 and J is TRBJ2-1, with 11 bases fitting TRBD2. Germline V gene data show CDR1 as MGHRA and CDR2 as YSYEKL. This CDR3 comprises 15 residues. V was clipped by 2 bases and J by 7 bases; unmatched bases: 4. The CDR3 here is CASSQPTSGVNEQFF. DNA of the CDR3: TGCGCCAGCAGCCAACCGACTAGCGGGGTGAATGAGCAGTTCTTC.

The genes are TRBV19 and TRBJ2-7; 10 bases align to TRBD1. The V and J ends lost 6 bases and 0 bases, in that order; junction bases with no gene match: 2. The V gene's germline CDR1 is LNHDA and CDR2 SQIVND (reference sequence). The CDR3 runs to 14 residues. DNA of the CDR3: TGTGCCAGTAGAGGGACAGGGGTCTCCTACGAGCAGTACTTC. Translating gives CASRGTGVSYEQYF.